This T cell receptor beta chain was observed in a study of blood T cell repertoires in COVID-19. Turning to the study itself: From T cells, B-cell-depleted T cells, or PBMCs came the material, which was cDNA or gDNA.

Individuals drawn from 24 US areas were roughly 18 to 89 years old. The germline V and J ends were trimmed by 0 bases and 8 bases, with 16 bases remaining between them. Germline-derived CDR1 and CDR2 are MGHRA and YSYEKL. The CDR3 covers 16 residues. Clones were read by immunoSEQ multiplex PCR, and TCRdb kept only the in-frame ones, dropping some. The data contain under 150,000 clones, roughly 84% of them singletons. The receptor's source is a man over 45 in a cohort exposed to, infected with or recovered from COVID-19 (not recorded which). This chain connects TRBV4-1 to TRBJ1-4; the D is unclear. The source material was PBMCs or T cells enriched from blood (not recorded which). CDR3 coding DNA: TGCGCCAGCAGCCAAGAGGGAGCAGTCCGTCCGGAAAAACTGTTTTTT. It translates to CASSQEGAVRPEKLFF.